This T cell receptor beta chain was identified during a study of radiotherapy plus CTLA-4 blockade in lung cancer. Study findings and constraints: Peripheral blood showed expansion of tumor-derived TCR clones after radiotherapy and ipilimumab.

The CDR3 runs 15 residues. CDR1 is KGHSH and CDR2 is LQKENI in the germline V gene. V dropped 3 bases and J dropped 2; count of bases not matched to a gene: 5. Generated by immunoSEQ multiplex PCR, the TCRdb table keeps only in-frame clones and is missing some. The sample contains about 95,000 clones, around 83% of which appear only once. To note about this clone: Its target is unknown.

This sequence was found in a human donor with non-small cell lung cancer who had a partial response to radiotherapy plus ipilimumab. The chain recombines TRBV18 with TRBJ2-3; 7 nucleotides match TRBD2. Sequenced here: peripheral blood, sampled from a patient treated with radiotherapy plus ipilimumab. CDR3 residues: CASSPVSGPTDTQYF. The DNA for the CDR3 is TGTGCCAGCTCACCTGTTAGCGGGCCCACAGATACGCAGTATTTT.